These 2 T cell receptor beta chains share one sample of origin, sequenced in a study of blood T cell repertoires in COVID-19. Assay: immunoSEQ multiplex PCR; the TCRdb copy retains only in-frame clones and omits some. The table includes around 200,000 clones, about 90% detected once. Material: peripheral blood. These TCRs come from a man in his 70s with active or convalescent COVID-19.

This chain links TRBV7-2 with TRBJ1-1; D is possibly TRBD1 (5 bases). Germline assignment: CDR1 SGHTA and CDR2 FQGNSA. V was pared by 6 bases and J by 2 bases, with 13 bases between. This CDR3 is built from 14 residues. Here the CDR3 reads CASSSRRTNTEAFF. The CDR3 coding sequence is TGTGCCAGCAGTTCCCGACGGACAAACACTGAAGCTTTCTTT.

This chain connects TRBV18 to TRBJ1-4; 8 positions agree with TRBD1. V gave up 5 bases and J gave up 7 bases; unmatched junction bases: 3. Germline V lookup: CDR1 KGHSH, CDR2 LQKENI. The CDR3 totals 13 residues. The CDR3 DNA reads as TGTGCCAGCTCAACCGGACAGGGTGAAAAACTGTTTTTT. As protein: CASSTGQGEKLFF.